One sample yielded the 31 T cell receptor beta chains listed below, sequenced in a study of spatial heterogeneity in lung cancer (dated by TCRdb to between 2017 and 2020). Broader findings and caveats from the paper: The tumor nonsynonymous mutation count correlated with the number of expanded alpha and beta TCRs within the tumor.

Libraries were constructed by 5' RACE. The data were produced on a NextSeq 500. TCRdb redid the processing of the public reads, applying fastp at Q25 and MiXCR, and retained in-frame beta chains. Duplicate CDR3 protein sequences are folded into a single record with the most common DNA and genes. The sample table shows some 20,000 distinct CDR3 sequences, and about a sixth are seen once. The biggest ten clones account for roughly 30% of the sample. For these TCRs, the target antigens are not known. The sample's time point label, in plain terms: sample taken at primary tumor resection. The sample consisted of lung tumor tissue, taken at surgery. Receptors were obtained from a female donor with early-stage non-small cell lung cancer.

This clonotype was counted ten times or more. The V gene is TRBV6-5, the J gene TRBJ2-7; D tentatively fits TRBD1 or TRBD2 (5 bases each). Germline CDR1 is MNHEY and CDR2 is SVGAGI. The CDR3 consists of 14 residues. V was trimmed by 0 bases and J by 6 bases, leaving 12 bases between them. The CDR3 DNA sequence: TGTGCCAGCAGTTACTCCGGGGCCGGACGCGAGCAGTACTTC. Its protein product is CASSYSGAGREQYF.

This clonotype was seen repeatedly, ten times or more. The chain links TRBV9 to TRBJ2-1; D gene uncertain. Per the germline V gene, CDR1 is SGDLS and CDR2 is YYNGEE. The V and J ends lost 0 bases and 2 bases respectively, with 9 bases between them. The CDR3 is 15 residues long. This CDR3 reads CASSVVGSPYNEQFF. CDR3 nucleotide sequence: TGTGCCAGCAGCGTAGTGGGCAGCCCCTACAATGAGCAGTTCTTC. Combining the CDR3 with reference TRBV9 and TRBJ2-1 gives the whole variable domain DSGVTQTPKHLITATGQRVTLRCSPRSGDLSVYWYQQSLDQGLQFLIQYYNGEERAKGNILERFSAQQFPDLHSELNLSSLELGDSALYFCASSVVGSPYNEQFFGPGTRLTVL.

This clonotype was observed a handful of times. J is TRBJ1-3 and V is TRBV7-2; no firm D call. Germline V gene sequence: CDR1 SGHTA, CDR2 FQGNSA. Trimming stripped 5 bases from V and 4 bases from J, with 9 bases between. This CDR3 comprises 13 residues. The CDR3: CASSSIQGNTIYF. As DNA, the CDR3 is TGTGCCAGCAGCAGCATACAGGGAAACACCATATATTTT.

The J gene is TRBJ2-5, the V gene TRBV20-1; 10 positions match TRBD2. This CDR3 comprises 14 residues. Germline CDR1 and CDR2: DFQATT and SNEGSKA (reference sequence). V was clipped by 3 bases and J by 1 base; unmatched bases: 2. The DNA for the CDR3 is TGCAGTGCTAGGCTAGCGGGGGTCCAAGAGACCCAGTACTTC. This gives the protein CSARLAGVQETQYF.

In its sample, this clonotype was seen many times. The J gene is TRBJ2-2, the V gene TRBV7-9, with D possibly being TRBD2 (6 bases). Trimming stripped 2 bases from V and 4 bases from J, with 17 bases between. The V gene's germline CDR1 is SEHNR and CDR2 FQNEAQ (reference sequence). The CDR3 spans 17 residues. This chain's CDR3 is CASSLFGSSESTGELFF. CDR3 DNA sequence: TGTGCCAGCAGCTTATTTGGTTCTAGCGAAAGCACCGGGGAGCTGTTTTTT.

This clonotype was detected a few times. This rearrangement joins TRBV7-3 to TRBJ2-2; D is perhaps TRBD1 (6 bases). CDR3 length: 15 residues. V lost 5 bases to trimming and J lost 6 bases, with 16 bases between them. Germline V gene lookup returns CDR1 SGHTA and CDR2 FQGTGA. The CDR3 loop reads CASSNYNQGSGELFF. As DNA, the CDR3 is TGTGCCAGCAGCAATTATAATCAGGGGTCCGGGGAGCTGTTTTTT.

This clonotype was observed many times. The V call is TRBV11-1, the J call TRBJ1-4; TRBD1 agrees at 10 bases. This CDR3 is 15 amino acids long. The junction had 7 bases not matched to a gene; V was cut back by 4 bases and J by 8 bases. Germline CDR1 SGHAT, CDR2 FQDESV (reference sequence). The CDR3 DNA follows: TGTGCCAGCAGCTCGACCGGGACAGGGGTAGAAAAACTGTTTTTT. Residues: CASSSTGTGVEKLFF.

A note on this clonotype: A much larger clone differs by one base, so this may be a read error. The rearrangement joins TRBV18 to TRBJ2-7, with 10 positions matching TRBD2. With V trimmed by 6 bases and J by 5 bases, 10 bases remained unmatched. The CDR3 extends over 15 amino acids. Germline CDR1 is KGHSH and CDR2 is LQKENI. CDR3 region: CASSPGTSVSNEQYF. The CDR3 nucleotides read TGTGCCAGCTCTCCCGGGACTAGCGTGAGTAACGAGCAGTACTTC.

This clonotype was seen at least ten times. V and J are TRBV7-3 and TRBJ2-1; D remains unclear. V dropped 2 bases and J dropped 6 bases, with 8 bases sitting between them. Germline CDR1 and CDR2: SGHTA and FQGTGA. The CDR3 has 13 residues. The CDR3 nucleotides are TGTGCCAGCAGCTTATCAAGGATCAATGAGCAGTTCTTC. Protein sequence: CASSLSRINEQFF.

The chain employs TRBV9 and TRBJ2-1; weak D call: TRBD2 (6 bases). Trimming took 0 bases from V and 6 from J, leaving 13 bases between them. In germline, CDR1 is SGDLS, CDR2 YYNGEE. CDR3 length: 15 amino acids. The CDR3 coding sequence is TGTGCCAGCAGCGTAGACCCTGGACTAACCAATGAGCAGTTCTTC. Residues: CASSVDPGLTNEQFF.

The V gene is TRBV3-1, the J gene TRBJ2-1; D is tentatively TRBD1 or TRBD2 (6 bases each). CDR3 length: 17 residues. V shed 1 base and J shed 10 bases, with 23 bases lying between them. CDR1 is LGHDT, CDR2 YNNKEL, per germline (reference sequence). The CDR3 reads CASSQAVRFQGRREQFF. In DNA, the CDR3 is TGTGCCAGCAGCCAAGCAGTACGGTTTCAGGGGAGGAGGGAGCAGTTCTTC.

The CDR3 loop is CSARGGLAGKGGSYNEQFF. The CDR3 nucleotides are TGCAGTGCTAGAGGGGGACTAGCGGGAAAGGGGGGCTCCTACAATGAGCAGTTCTTC. The rearrangement joins TRBV20-1 to TRBJ2-1; 13 bases map to TRBD2. This CDR3 has 19 amino acids. Germline V gene sequence: CDR1 DFQATT, CDR2 SNEGSKA (reference sequence). J lost 0 bases, V lost 1 base, and 9 bases had no gene match.

This clonotype is medium-sized (0.01 to 0.1%) within its sample. The gene calls are TRBV20-1 and TRBJ2-6, with a tentative D call TRBD1 (6 bases). Germline CDR1 is DFQATT and CDR2 is SNEGSKA (reference sequence). Trimming left V 5 bases short and J 4 bases short, with 12 bases between. This CDR3 is built from 14 residues. CDR3 nucleotides: TGCAGTGCTCCAGACAGGACCGGGGCCAACGTCCTGACTTTC. Encoded protein: CSAPDRTGANVLTF.

This clonotype was found many times. The chain joins TRBV18 to TRBJ2-3; TRBD2 is a possible D gene (5 bases). Trimming took off 1 base at V and 1 base at J, with 30 bases between the two ends. The CDR3 runs to 22 residues. CDR1 KGHSH and CDR2 LQKENI come from the germline V gene. In nucleotides, the CDR3 is TGTGCCAGCTCACCACTTATATACGGCCAGAACCAGGTAGGAGGAGGCACAGATACGCAGTATTTT. Encoded protein: CASSPLIYGQNQVGGGTDTQYF. Filled out from reference TRBV18 and TRBJ2-3, the complete variable domain reads NAGVMQNPRHLVRRRGQEARLRCSPMKGHSHVYWYRQLPEEGLKFMVYLQKENIIDESGMPKERFSAEFPKEGPSILRIQQVVRGDSAAYFCASSPLIYGQNQVGGGTDTQYFGPGTRLTVL.

Here the CDR3 DNA reads TGCGCCAGCAGCCCTGGCGGGACTAGCGGGATGCAAGAGCAGTTCTTC. Translation gives CASSPGGTSGMQEQFF. The chain employs TRBV5-1 and TRBJ2-1, with 13 bases fitting TRBD2. The V gene's germline CDR1 is SGHRS and CDR2 YFSETQ. The junction had 11 bases not matched to a gene; V was cut back by 4 bases and J by 10 bases. This CDR3 comprises 16 residues.

There are a few counts of this clonotype. This chain uses TRBV6-1 with TRBJ2-6, with 10 bases fitting TRBD1. The CDR3 is made up of 14 amino acids. Germline V gene sequence: CDR1 MNHNS, CDR2 SASEGT. Trimming at V came to 5 bases and at J to 10 bases, leaving 5 bases not matched to a gene. The CDR3 nucleotides read TGTGCCAGCAGTCCCCGGGACAGGGGTAACGTCCTGACTTTC. It translates to CASSPRDRGNVLTF.

This clonotype has only a few counts. The V call is TRBV4-1, the J call TRBJ2-3, with unresolved D. The CDR3 sequence is 16 residues long. From germline, CDR1 is MGHRA and CDR2 YSYEKL. V was cut by 0 bases and J by 0 bases, with 10 bases left in between. CDR3 sequence: CASSQEGSYSTDTQYF. CDR3 DNA: TGCGCCAGCAGCCAAGAGGGGTCGTATAGCACAGATACGCAGTATTTT.

This clonotype was picked up a small number of times. This sequence joins TRBV10-2 and TRBJ2-5, with D perhaps given as TRBD1 or TRBD2 (6 bases each). Germline V gene sequence: CDR1 WSHSY, CDR2 SAAADI. This CDR3 comprises 16 residues. Trimming took off 7 bases at V and 1 base at J, with 19 bases between the two ends. Written as DNA, the CDR3 is TGCGCCAGCACCGAGAGGGTATGGGGGGCCCAAGAGACCCAGTACTTC. This translates into CASTERVWGAQETQYF.

This clonotype was detected many times. The junction does not match germline at one end; this may be a read error. The rearrangement links TRBV7-8 to TRBJ2-5; the D is unclear. Germline V gene data show CDR1 as SGHVS and CDR2 as FQNEAQ. The CDR3 totals 12 residues. The CDR3 loop is CASSLVHAQSNF. CDR3 nucleotides: TGTGCCAGCAGCTTAGTCCATGCACAGAGTAACTTC.

Comment on this clonotype: At one end, the junction sequence differs from germline, possibly due to a read error. V and J are TRBV2 and TRBJ2-3, with 7 bases lining up with TRBD1. Germline-derived CDR1 and CDR2 are SNHLY and FYNNEI. The CDR3 consists of 12 residues. CDR3 in DNA: TGTGCCAGCAGTCCCGGGACAGATATGCAGTATTTT. Its protein is CASSPGTDMQYF.

This clonotype was seen more than once but under ten times. The chain combines TRBV10-3 with TRBJ2-1; D may be TRBD2 (6 bases). V was cut by 3 bases and J by 9 bases, with 21 bases left in between. The CDR3 totals 16 residues. Germline CDR1 reads ENHRY; CDR2 reads SYGVKD. CDR3 sequence reads: CAISDGAGIAAGEQFF. For the CDR3, the DNA is TGTGCCATCAGTGATGGGGCTGGGATAGCGGCGGGTGAGCAGTTCTTC.

This clonotype appeared a few times. The V call is TRBV27, the J call TRBJ2-3; D remains ambiguous. V lost 3 bases to trimming and J lost 2 bases, with 6 bases between them. The CDR3 is made up of 13 amino acids. Germline V lookup: CDR1 MNHEY, CDR2 SMNVEV (reference sequence). As DNA, the CDR3 is TGTGCCAGCAGTTTTGGTTCCACAGATACGCAGTATTTT. Translated: CASSFGSTDTQYF.

This chain joins TRBV7-8 and TRBJ2-1; 11 bases fit TRBD2. From germline, CDR1 is SGHVS and CDR2 FQNEAQ. The CDR3 length is 17 residues. The trim removed 1 base at V and 5 bases at J, leaving 7 bases unmatched. The CDR3 loop reads CASSLGGLLAGDNEQFF. As DNA, the CDR3 is TGTGCCAGCAGCTTAGGAGGTTTACTAGCGGGAGACAATGAGCAGTTCTTC. The full variable domain, completed using reference TRBV7-8 and TRBJ2-1, is GAGVSQSPRYKVAKRGQDVALRCDPISGHVSLFWYQQALGQGPEFLTYFQNEAQLDKSGLPSDRFFAERPEGSVSTLKIQRTQQEDSAVYLCASSLGGLLAGDNEQFFGPGTRLTVL.

This clonotype was observed a few times. The chain employs TRBV2 and TRBJ2-7, with 8 bases that match TRBD2. The ends lost 8 bases at V and 7 bases at J; junction bases unmatched: 13. Germline V CDR1 and CDR2: SNHLY, FYNNEI. The CDR3 spans 14 residues. In DNA, the CDR3 is TGTGCCAGCGCACCCCAACGGGGGGGAAGGGAGCAGTACTTC. Translating gives CASAPQRGGREQYF.

The chain carries TRBV19 and TRBJ2-1; D possibly corresponds to TRBD2 (7 bases). This CDR3 region has 12 residues. Germline assignment: CDR1 LNHDA and CDR2 SQIVND (reference sequence). Trimming took off 4 bases at V and 10 bases at J, with 11 bases between the two ends. CDR3 nucleotides: TGTGCCAGTAGTAACAGGGAGGGGGAGCAGTTCTTC. Its protein is CASSNREGEQFF.

The rearrangement uses TRBV5-4 and TRBJ2-5, with TRBD2 identical over 7 bases. The V and J ends lost 4 bases and 5 bases, in that order; junction bases with no gene match: 8. This CDR3 has 14 residues. Germline V gene sequence: CDR1 SGHNT, CDR2 YYREEE (reference sequence). The CDR3 loop is CASSRRLAGETQYF. CDR3 coding DNA: TGTGCCAGCAGCAGGCGACTAGCTGGTGAGACCCAGTACTTC. Filled out from reference TRBV5-4 and TRBJ2-5, the complete variable domain reads ETGVTQSPTHLIKTRGQQVTLRCSSQSGHNTVSWYQQALGQGPQFIFQYYREEENGRGNFPPRFSGLQFPNYSSELNVNALELDDSALYLCASSRRLAGETQYFGPGTRLLVL.

As regards this clonotype: This may be a read error: a much more frequent sequence differs by one nucleotide. CDR3 coding DNA: TGCGCCACCCGCGAATCCGGGCCTCGGTACGAGCAGTACTTC. Translation: CATRESGPRYEQYF. This chain links TRBV5-1 with TRBJ2-7; unclear D gene. The CDR3 totals 14 residues. CDR1 is SGHRS, CDR2 YFSETQ, per germline. The ends were cut back, 9 bases at V and 4 bases at J, with 20 bases in the middle.

The chain employs TRBV10-3 and TRBJ2-7; D gene unclear. Germline V gene lookup returns CDR1 ENHRY and CDR2 SYGVKD. V lost 6 bases and J 0 bases, leaving 9 bases between the germline ends. This CDR3 is 13 amino acids long. CDR3 region: CAISHGPSYEQYF. The DNA for the CDR3 is TGTGCCATCAGCCACGGGCCCTCCTACGAGCAGTACTTC.

The rearrangement uses TRBV20-1 and TRBJ2-2; unclear D gene. Trimming stripped 1 base from V and 4 bases from J, with 10 bases between. The V gene's germline CDR1 is DFQATT and CDR2 SNEGSKA (reference sequence). The CDR3 consists of 14 residues. This CDR3 is CSARVGGGTGELFF. In DNA form, the CDR3 reads TGCAGTGCTAGAGTGGGTGGTGGCACCGGGGAGCTGTTTTTT.

This clonotype was detected ten times or more. The CDR3 sequence: CAISESVSRYYEQYF. The CDR3 DNA follows: TGTGCCATCAGTGAGTCGGTAAGCCGATACTACGAGCAGTACTTC. V gene TRBV10-3 combines with J gene TRBJ2-7; D gene ambiguous. Germline CDR1 and CDR2: ENHRY and SYGVKD. The CDR3 consists of 15 residues. Trimming left V 0 bases short and J 3 bases short, with 12 bases between.

This clonotype was observed many times. The J gene is TRBJ2-1, the V gene TRBV5-6; D uncertain. There are 15 residues in the CDR3. V was trimmed by 2 bases and J by 3 bases, leaving 12 bases between them. CDR1 SGHDT and CDR2 YYEEEE come from the germline V gene. The CDR3 nucleotides read TGTGCCAGCAGCTTAGGCGCGGATCTCTACAATGAGCAGTTCTTC. This sequence encodes CASSLGADLYNEQFF.